Here is one T cell receptor (beta chain) with its context. The sample originates from a study of blood T cell repertoires in COVID-19. In the study overall: T cells, B-cell-depleted T cells, or PBMCs supplied cDNA or gDNA.

The CDR3 runs 16 residues. With 0 bases clipped from V and 4 bases from J, the junction kept 7 bases outside the gene matches. Germline values: CDR1 GTSNPN, CDR2 SVGIG (reference sequence). This table comes from immunoSEQ multiplex PCR, and its TCRdb copy is limited to in-frame clones, with some not included. The sample gives 200,000 to 250,000 clones, around 84% of which show up once; approximately 18% is in the top ten. The chain has TRBV30 and TRBJ2-1, with 9 nucleotides matching TRBD2. The sequence derives from a woman of 80 years or more with active or convalescent COVID-19. Sequenced sample: peripheral blood. CDR3 residues: CAWSVRTSAFYNEQFF. For the CDR3, the DNA is TGTGCCTGGAGTGTAAGGACTAGCGCATTTTACAATGAGCAGTTCTTC.